What follows are 3 T cell receptor beta chains derived from one specimen sequenced in a study of blood T cell repertoires in COVID-19. Method: immunoSEQ multiplex PCR; TCRdb's copy keeps in-frame clones and lacks some. The sample lists over 85,000 clones, under 75% seen once, with roughly 7.5% in the top ten. The sequenced sample consisted of peripheral blood. The source of these receptors is an older woman with acute or convalescent COVID-19.

The chain couples TRBV2 to TRBJ2-3; the match to TRBD1 covers 8 bases. Trimming cost V 6 bases and J 0 bases; bases outside gene matches: 2. The CDR3 has 14 amino acids. CDR1 is SNHLY, CDR2 FYNNEI, per germline. CDR3 coding DNA: TGTGCCAGCAGGGGACAGGTCAGCACAGATACGCAGTATTTT. Its translation: CASRGQVSTDTQYF. The full variable domain, rest sourced from reference TRBV2 and TRBJ2-3, is EPEVTQTPSHQVTQMGQEVILRCVPISNHLYFYWYRQILGQKVEFLVSFYNNEISEKSEIFDDQFSVERPDGSNFTLKIRSTKLEDSAMYFCASRGQVSTDTQYFGPGTRLTVL.

The rearrangement uses TRBV7-2 and TRBJ1-2, with D possibly TRBD1 on 5 matching bases. CDR3 length: 14 amino acids. V gave up 5 bases and J gave up 2 bases, with 12 bases separating them. The germline V gene has CDR1 SGHTA and CDR2 FQGNSA. The CDR3, as DNA: TGTGCCAGCAGCATGAGTGACAGCAACTATGGCTACACCTTC. It translates to CASSMSDSNYGYTF.

The chain links TRBV28 to TRBJ1-4; D is uncertain. CDR3 size: 14 residues. In germline, CDR1 is MDHEN, CDR2 SYDVKM. V lost 1 base, J lost 8 bases, and 11 bases lay in between. Here the CDR3 reads CASSLSQMNEKLFF. The CDR3 nucleotides are TGTGCCAGCAGTTTATCACAGATGAACGAAAAACTGTTTTTT. Full variable domain (remainder filled in from reference TRBV28 and TRBJ1-4): DVKVTQSSRYLVKRTGEKVFLECVQDMDHENMFWYRQDPGLGLRLIYFSYDVKMKEKGDIPEGYSVSREKKERFSLILESASTNQTSMYLCASSLSQMNEKLFFGSGTQLSVL.